This entry features one T cell receptor beta chain sequence. Its antigen is unidentified. This sample is drawn from a study of cytomegalovirus exposure and HLA in healthy donors. Study-wide background: Of the donors genotyped, several hundred in all, about 80% fell in the Caucasian-associated ancestry cluster.

PCR involved 60 Vbeta and 13 Jbeta primers. Sequencing used immunoSEQ multiplex PCR; TCRdb keeps in-frame clones, though not all of them. The sample consists of some 70,000 clones, approximately 82% of them appearing once. Study findings and constraints: High sensitivity and specificity were reportedly achieved when the classifier diagnosed cytomegalovirus status. Using a false discovery rate of 0.05, a later analysis showed that about 16,000 TCR beta sequences were associated with HLA alleles. Several of the most significant clusters appeared linked to common viral pathogens, based on a later analysis.

Trimming left V 0 bases short and J 4 bases short, with 10 bases between. The V gene's germline CDR1 is MNHEY and CDR2 SVGAGI. CDR3 length: 16 amino acids. The rearrangement links TRBV6-5 to TRBJ2-6; the D gene is possibly TRBD2 (7 bases). Source material: PBMCs. This sequence was found in a young man in good health and CMV-seronegative. DNA of the CDR3: TGTGCCAGCAGTTACTCGGGGGGGCGCGGGGCCAACGTCCTGACTTTC. Protein product: CASSYSGGRGANVLTF.